What follows is one TCR beta chain and its context. This specimen comes from a study of blood T cell repertoires in COVID-19. Across the whole study: T cells, B-cell-depleted T cells, or PBMCs supplied cDNA or gDNA.

Cohort assignment relied on participant-reported clinical history. Germline V gene lookup returns CDR1 SGHNT and CDR2 YYREEE (reference sequence). The CDR3 extends over 16 amino acids. Trimming cost V 4 bases and J 6 bases, with 22 bases left between them. In the original processing: Nucleated cell number was recorded as an estimate derived from reference gene primer amplification. Measured with immunoSEQ multiplex PCR; TCRdb has only the in-frame clones, and not every one. The V and J calls and the clone size are those of that table, but D and trimming were determined from the DNA. In the table there are around 170,000 clones, about 84% of which are singletons.

V and J are TRBV5-4 and TRBJ1-2, with no clear D. Sequencing was performed on PBMCs or T cells enriched from blood (not recorded which). The sequence came from a woman in her thirties who had recovered from COVID-19. CDR3 DNA sequence: TGTGCCAGCAGCCTAGGAGGGCGACAAGCGGGTGATGGCTACACCTTC. Translation gives CASSLGGRQAGDGYTF.